Presented here are 10 T cell receptor beta chains from one specimen sequenced in a study of human T cells and chemical hapten exposure. The sample's time point: healthy volunteer bleed at 2 weeks. Total RNA extraction was carried out from unfractionated whole blood. TCRdb fed the RACE reads into MiXCR, producing one record per CDR3 protein. The sample contains 80,000 to 100,000 distinct CDR3 sequences, approximately 10% of which appear only once. Sequencing was carried out using whole blood. All receptors come from a female donor in good health. Some clones in this sample may be carry-over from other donors' samples.

This clonotype was seen at least ten times. The J gene is TRBJ1-1, the V gene TRBV5-1; D gene unclear. Trimming shortened V by 3 bases and J by 0 bases, and 6 bases separated the two germline ends. CDR1 is SGHRS and CDR2 is YFSETQ in the germline V gene. This CDR3 comprises 13 residues. This CDR3 reads CASSSNMNTEAFF. DNA of the CDR3: TGCGCCAGCAGCTCGAACATGAACACTGAAGCTTTCTTT.

There are a few counts of this clonotype. The chain uses TRBV4-1 and TRBJ2-3, with D perhaps TRBD2 (5 bases). Germline CDR1 and CDR2: MGHRA and YSYEKL. CDR3 length: 14 amino acids. Trimming took 1 base from V and 0 from J, leaving 5 bases between them. CDR3 region: CASSQGTSTDTQYF. The CDR3 coding sequence is TGCGCCAGCAGCCAAGGGACTAGCACAGATACGCAGTATTTT.

V usage is TRBV5-4 and J usage is TRBJ2-1, with 12 bases fitting TRBD1. From germline, CDR1 is SGHNT and CDR2 YYREEE (reference sequence). V trimming: 4 bases; J trimming: 5 bases; junction bases outside the gene matches: 4. This CDR3 is 15 amino acids long. In nucleotides, the CDR3 is TGTGCCAGCAGCAGGGGACAGGGGGCAAACAATGAGCAGTTCTTC. It codes for CASSRGQGANNEQFF.

The J gene is TRBJ2-6, the V gene TRBV21-1; the table assigns TRBD1, which was not confirmed against the DNA. TRBV21-1 is marked as a pseudogene. The CDR3 is made up of 17 amino acids. CDR3 sequence (DNA): TGTGCCATCTCCTTGGGGACAGGGTCATCTGGGGCCAACGTCCTGACTTTC. Protein sequence: CAISLGTGSSGANVLTF.

This clonotype has at least ten counts. The J gene is TRBJ1-2, the V gene TRBV12-3 or TRBV12-4; 8 bases match TRBD1. The CDR3 is made up of 14 amino acids. V gave up 2 bases and J gave up 6 bases; unmatched junction bases: 5. Written as DNA, the CDR3 is TGTGCCAGCAGTTTACTAAACAGGGGGGATGGCTACACCTTC. Translation: CASSLLNRGDGYTF.

This clonotype has a count of ten or more. This chain links TRBV4-1 with TRBJ2-6, with D possibly being TRBD1 or TRBD2 (5 bases each). CDR1 MGHRA and CDR2 YSYEKL come from the germline V gene. CDR3 length: 19 residues. The V end lost 1 base, the J end lost 0 bases, and 16 bases lay between the germline ends. The CDR3 DNA reads TGCGCCAGCAGCCAAGGGGGACGGGGACCGCGCTCTGGGGCCAACGTCCTGACTTTC. Residues: CASSQGGRGPRSGANVLTF.

This clonotype showed up many times. This chain connects TRBV19 to TRBJ2-7; D may be TRBD1 (5 bases). V was pared by 4 bases and J by 1 base, with 11 bases between. The germline gives CDR1 LNHDA, CDR2 SQIVND (reference sequence). This CDR3 region has 14 residues. The CDR3 region is CASSRSGMSYEQYF. In nucleotides, the CDR3 is TGTGCCAGTAGTAGGTCAGGGATGTCCTACGAGCAGTACTTC.

The chain has TRBV5-5 and TRBJ1-1; D is possibly TRBD1 (5 bases). The CDR3 extends over 13 amino acids. With 4 bases removed from V and 4 bases from J, the gap between germline ends came to 11 bases. The germline V gene has CDR1 SGHKS and CDR2 YYEKEE (reference sequence). The CDR3 spells CASSAGSVTEAFF. The CDR3 nucleotides read TGTGCCAGCAGCGCAGGGTCGGTCACTGAAGCTTTCTTT.

This chain uses TRBV29-1 with TRBJ2-5; 7 nucleotides line up with TRBD2. V gave up 2 bases and J gave up 9 bases; unmatched junction bases: 15. The CDR3 length is 15 residues. Looked up from germline, CDR1 is SQVTM and CDR2 is ANQGSEA. The CDR3 region is CSVELAEVTRLAQYF. In DNA, the CDR3 is TGCAGCGTTGAACTAGCGGAGGTGACGAGATTGGCCCAGTACTTC.

The CDR3 protein is CASSEITGAGTDTQYF. CDR3 sequence (DNA): TGTGCCAGCAGTGAAATAACGGGCGCCGGCACAGATACGCAGTATTTT. The chain couples TRBV2 to TRBJ2-3; D remains unclear. CDR1 and CDR2 (germline): SNHLY, FYNNEI. There are 16 residues in the CDR3. Between the trimmed V and J ends, which lost 2 bases and 1 base, there was a span of 13 bases. The whole variable domain, filled in from reference TRBV2 and TRBJ2-3, reads EPEVTQTPSHQVTQMGQEVILRCVPISNHLYFYWYRQILGQKVEFLVSFYNNEISEKSEIFDDQFSVERPDGSNFTLKIRSTKLEDSAMYFCASSEITGAGTDTQYFGPGTRLTVL.